The sequence of this T cell receptor (beta chain) was determined in a study of CD8 T cells in ankylosing spondylitis. Study-wide results and limits: Certain motif variants had earlier appeared in reactive arthritis synovial fluid and blood. As for the disease-linked clones, they showed a CD8+ phenotype and occurred at relatively low frequencies in peripheral blood.

V was shortened by 3 bases and J by 3 bases, with 8 bases between the two germline ends. CDR3 length: 13 residues. The germline gives CDR1 MGHDK, CDR2 SYGVNS. This clonotype was seen more than once but under ten times. The antigen remains undetermined. Quantitative 5'-RACE was performed with molecular barcodes, and it yielded the TCR beta libraries. TCRdb re-called the 5' RACE reads with MiXCR, one entry per CDR3 protein. Counted here are just under 350,000 distinct CDR3 sequences, about 15% occurring once; the ten biggest clones make up approximately 1%. The sequence was obtained from a male donor with ankylosing spondylitis or in good health (not recorded which). The V gene is TRBV25-1, the J gene TRBJ1-1; no definite D call. Sequences were obtained from blood, either unsorted or a sorted T cell fraction (not recorded which). CDR3 residues: CASSEVGYTEAFF. CDR3 nucleotides: TGTGCCAGCAGTGAGGTAGGATACACTGAAGCTTTCTTT.